Here is one TCR beta chain with its context. The data belong to a study of blood T cell repertoires in COVID-19. Study details: Some COVID-19 samples were acute and others convalescent; all came from the United States, Italy and Spain. PBMCs, B-cell-depleted T cells, or T cells provided the cDNA or gDNA that made up the material.

Under the authors' procedure: How many nucleated cells were present was estimated from reference gene primer amplification. Some clones are missing from TCRdb's copy, which holds only in-frame ones; the method was immunoSEQ multiplex PCR. V and J calls and clone size are copied from that table; D and trimming were computed from the DNA. The sample shows 60,000 or so clones, approximately 90% of them seen only once. The V segment lost 5 bases and the J segment 1 base; nucleotides outside the gene matches: 4. Germline values: CDR1 SGDLS, CDR2 YYNGEE. This CDR3 spans 15 amino acids. The clonotype was recovered from a human donor with acute or convalescent COVID-19. The donor label of this sample is uncertain. The sequenced sample was peripheral blood. The chain recombines TRBV9 with TRBJ2-3; TRBD2 matches 10 bases. CDR3 amino acids: CASSALAGGTDTQYF. The CDR3 nucleotides read TGTGCCAGCAGTGCGCTAGCGGGAGGCACAGATACGCAGTATTTT.